The rows below give T cell receptor beta chains drawn from one sample of a study of blood T cell repertoires in COVID-19. The assay was immunoSEQ multiplex PCR, and TCRdb's table has in-frame clones only and misses some. There are about 180,000 clones in the sample; about 81% occur only once, and approximately 10% lies in the top ten. The sequencing input was peripheral blood. These receptors originate from a woman older than 75 with COVID-19, enrolled during active disease. Each CDR3 is given with its conserved first and last residue. The D gene is left open where the match is weak. Size values are once, few and many counts, or a class for expanded clones, and some rows have none.

CDR3 DNA: TGTGCCAGCAGCCATCGGTCGCTAGCGGGACAAGAGACCCAGTACTTC
CDR3 protein: CASSHRSLAGQETQYF
V gene: TRBV11-3
D gene: TRBD2
clone size: NA
J gene: TRBJ2-5

CDR3 DNA: TGTGCCAGCAGCCTCGGACTAGCGGGAGGGGGCAATGAGCAGTTCTTC
CDR3 protein: CASSLGLAGGGNEQFF
V gene: TRBV28
D gene: TRBD2
clone size: NA
J gene: TRBJ2-1

CDR3 DNA: TGTGCCAGCAGCTTACTAGCGGGCGCCCAAGAGACCCAGTACTTC
CDR3 protein: CASSLLAGAQETQYF
V gene: TRBV7-6
D gene: TRBD2
clone size: NA
J gene: TRBJ2-5

CDR3 DNA: TGTGCCAGCAGTGAGGCGGCAGGGGGGTATGGCTACACCTTC
CDR3 protein: CASSEAAGGYGYTF
V gene: TRBV6-1
D gene: TRBD1
clone size: NA
J gene: TRBJ1-2

CDR3 DNA: TGTGCCAGCACTGGACAGGGGTCATTCACTGAAGCTTTCTTT
CDR3 protein: CASTGQGSFTEAFF
V gene: TRBV2
D gene: TRBD1
clone size: NA
J gene: TRBJ1-1

CDR3 DNA: TGTGCCAGCAGCTGGGACAGGGGCTATGGCTACACCTTC
CDR3 protein: CASSWDRGYGYTF
V gene: TRBV6-2/TRBV6-3
D gene: TRBD1
clone size: NA
J gene: TRBJ1-2

CDR3 DNA: TGCAGTGCTGGGGCCCTCCCCGGGCAGTACTTC
CDR3 protein: CSAGALPGQYF
V gene: TRBV20-1
D gene: NA
clone size: few
J gene: TRBJ2-7

CDR3 DNA: TGTGCCATCAGTGACGACGCGGGAGGGCCGAAGGGTGAGCAGTTCTTC
CDR3 protein: CAISDDAGGPKGEQFF
V gene: TRBV10-3
D gene: TRBD2
clone size: NA
J gene: TRBJ2-1

CDR3 DNA: TGTGCCAGCAGCAAAGCGCTTTCTCGGAGCGGGAGAATCTACGAGCAGTACTTC
CDR3 protein: CASSKALSRSGRIYEQYF
V gene: TRBV21-1
D gene: NA
clone size: NA
J gene: TRBJ2-7

CDR3 DNA: TGCAGCGTTGACGGGACAGGGGAGGACACCGGGGAGCTGTTTTTT
CDR3 protein: CSVDGTGEDTGELFF
V gene: TRBV29-1
D gene: TRBD1
clone size: NA
J gene: TRBJ2-2

CDR3 DNA: TGTGCCAGTAGTACCCCTCCTGCGATTACGCAGTATTTT
CDR3 protein: CASSTPPAITQYF
V gene: TRBV19
D gene: NA
clone size: NA
J gene: TRBJ2-3

CDR3 DNA: TGTGCCAGCAACCCCGGGGGAGGCTTAGGTGGCTACACCTTC
CDR3 protein: CASNPGGGLGGYTF
V gene: TRBV2
D gene: NA
clone size: once
J gene: TRBJ1-2

CDR3 DNA: TGTGCCAGCAGACAGGACAGAGGCGATTTAAGCCAGTACTTC
CDR3 protein: CASRQDRGDLSQYF
V gene: TRBV6-5
D gene: NA
clone size: once
J gene: TRBJ2-5

CDR3 DNA: TGTGCCATCAGTGACATGGCTAGCGGTACTTCTAGCACAGATACGCAGTATTTT
CDR3 protein: CAISDMASGTSSTDTQYF
V gene: TRBV10-3
D gene: TRBD2
clone size: once
J gene: TRBJ2-3

CDR3 DNA: TGTGCCAGCAGCTCCTTGGGGGGAGCTGATGAGCAGTTCTTC
CDR3 protein: CASSSLGGADEQFF
V gene: TRBV9
D gene: NA
clone size: NA
J gene: TRBJ2-1

CDR3 DNA: TGTGCCAGCACACCGACAGGGGTCAATCAGCCCCAGCATTTT
CDR3 protein: CASTPTGVNQPQHF
V gene: TRBV6-5
D gene: TRBD1
clone size: NA
J gene: TRBJ1-5

CDR3 DNA: TGTGCCAGCAGTTACTCGCGCATAGCGGGCCACAATGAGCAGTTCTTC
CDR3 protein: CASSYSRIAGHNEQFF
V gene: TRBV6-2/TRBV6-3
D gene: TRBD2
clone size: NA
J gene: TRBJ2-1

CDR3 DNA: TGTGCCAGCAGCTTGGCGGCCCTCCGGAGGAAACTGTTTTTT
CDR3 protein: CASSLAALRRKLFF
V gene: TRBV5-6
D gene: NA
clone size: many
J gene: TRBJ1-4

CDR3 DNA: TGTGCCAGCAGCTTAGTGGGCCTTGGCAATGAGCAGTTCTTC
CDR3 protein: CASSLVGLGNEQFF
V gene: TRBV7-9
D gene: NA
clone size: NA
J gene: TRBJ2-1

CDR3 DNA: TGTGCCAGCAGTTCGGTATCTCCATATGGCTACACCTTC
CDR3 protein: CASSSVSPYGYTF
V gene: TRBV5-4
D gene: NA
clone size: NA
J gene: TRBJ1-2

CDR3 DNA: TGTGCCAGCAGCCAAGATCTGGCGCGGGCAGATACGCAGTATTTT
CDR3 protein: CASSQDLARADTQYF
V gene: TRBV3-1/TRBV3-2
D gene: NA
clone size: NA
J gene: TRBJ2-3

CDR3 DNA: TGTGCCAGTAGTGTGCAGGTAGACACCGGGGAGCTGTTTTTT
CDR3 protein: CASSVQVDTGELFF
V gene: TRBV19
D gene: NA
clone size: NA
J gene: TRBJ2-2

CDR3 DNA: TGTGCCAGCCTTAGGGGAATAGAAGCTTTCTTT
CDR3 protein: CASLRGIEAFF
V gene: TRBV6-5
D gene: NA
clone size: NA
J gene: TRBJ1-1

CDR3 DNA: TGTGCCACCAGTGATTATACAGGGGTGTTTGGGGAGACCCAGTACTTC
CDR3 protein: CATSDYTGVFGETQYF
V gene: TRBV24-1
D gene: TRBD1
clone size: NA
J gene: TRBJ2-5

CDR3 DNA: TGCGCCAGCAGCGAAGACAGGGTTGGGGGAGAGACCCAGTACTTC
CDR3 protein: CASSEDRVGGETQYF
V gene: TRBV5-1
D gene: TRBD1
clone size: NA
J gene: TRBJ2-5

CDR3 DNA: TGTGCCACCAGCAGCTTTGGACAGGGGTCCTCCTACGAGCAGTACTTC
CDR3 protein: CATSSFGQGSSYEQYF
V gene: TRBV15
D gene: TRBD1
clone size: NA
J gene: TRBJ2-7

CDR3 DNA: TGCAGCGTTGAAGTAAGTCGGGGGGATGAAGCTTTCTTT
CDR3 protein: CSVEVSRGDEAFF
V gene: TRBV29-1
D gene: NA
clone size: NA
J gene: TRBJ1-1

CDR3 DNA: TGCGCCAGCAGCTTGGCCGGGACTAGCTACGCAGATACGCAGTATTTT
CDR3 protein: CASSLAGTSYADTQYF
V gene: TRBV5-1
D gene: TRBD2
clone size: NA
J gene: TRBJ2-3

CDR3 DNA: TGTGCCAGCAGTTACGCGAGCACAGATACGCAGTATTTT
CDR3 protein: CASSYASTDTQYF
V gene: TRBV6-6
D gene: NA
clone size: NA
J gene: TRBJ2-3

CDR3 DNA: TGTGCCAGCTCACGAGCAGGGGTTTCCTACGAGCAGTACTTC
CDR3 protein: CASSRAGVSYEQYF
V gene: TRBV18
D gene: NA
clone size: NA
J gene: TRBJ2-7

CDR3 DNA: TGTGCCAGCAGGACGGGACAGGGAATTACGGGTGGCTACACCTTC
CDR3 protein: CASRTGQGITGGYTF
V gene: TRBV2
D gene: TRBD1
clone size: NA
J gene: TRBJ1-2

CDR3 DNA: TGTGCCAGCAGTGAGGGCGGGACAGACTACAATGAGCAGTTCTTC
CDR3 protein: CASSEGGTDYNEQFF
V gene: TRBV6-1
D gene: NA
clone size: NA
J gene: TRBJ2-1

CDR3 DNA: TGTGCCAGCAGCCCCCTAGGAAGCGGGGGGAACACCGGGGAGCTGTTTTTT
CDR3 protein: CASSPLGSGGNTGELFF
V gene: TRBV3-1/TRBV3-2
D gene: TRBD2
clone size: NA
J gene: TRBJ2-2

CDR3 DNA: TGTGCCAGCAGCCTCGGACAGGGTGGTACGCAGTATTTT
CDR3 protein: CASSLGQGGTQYF
V gene: TRBV11-2
D gene: TRBD1
clone size: NA
J gene: TRBJ2-3

CDR3 DNA: TGTGCCAGCAGCTTAGCGGGCGGACTCCACACTACAGATACGCAGTATTTT
CDR3 protein: CASSLAGGLHTTDTQYF
V gene: TRBV7-6
D gene: NA
clone size: NA
J gene: TRBJ2-3

CDR3 DNA: TGTGCCAGCAGCCACGCTGGACATAACTACGAGCAGTACTTC
CDR3 protein: CASSHAGHNYEQYF
V gene: TRBV7-9
D gene: NA
clone size: once
J gene: TRBJ2-7

CDR3 DNA: TGTGCCAGCAGGGCTAGCGGGCGGGACGGATACGAGCAGTACTTC
CDR3 protein: CASRASGRDGYEQYF
V gene: TRBV28
D gene: TRBD2
clone size: once
J gene: TRBJ2-7

CDR3 DNA: TGTGCCAGCAGTTATCGCGGGACAGGGGTGCGTAGCGGGAGGGCGTACGAGCAGTACTTC
CDR3 protein: CASSYRGTGVRSGRAYEQYF
V gene: TRBV6-2/TRBV6-3
D gene: NA
clone size: NA
J gene: TRBJ2-7

CDR3 DNA: TGTGCCAGCAGGTCCACGGGGGACCTAGCCAAAAACATTCAGTACTTC
CDR3 protein: CASRSTGDLAKNIQYF
V gene: TRBV27
D gene: NA
clone size: NA
J gene: TRBJ2-4

CDR3 DNA: TGTGCCAGCAGTCGGGACAGGGGGCGAGGGGTTGTAGAAAAACTGTTTTTT
CDR3 protein: CASSRDRGRGVVEKLFF
V gene: TRBV5-6
D gene: TRBD1
clone size: NA
J gene: TRBJ1-4

CDR3 DNA: TGTGCCAGCAGCCAAGCCTTCACAGGGAGTAAGGGCTACACCTTC
CDR3 protein: CASSQAFTGSKGYTF
V gene: TRBV3-1/TRBV3-2
D gene: NA
clone size: NA
J gene: TRBJ1-2

CDR3 DNA: TGCGCCAGCAAATCGGTTATAGCGACACAAGAGACCCAGTACTTC
CDR3 protein: CASKSVIATQETQYF
V gene: TRBV5-1
D gene: NA
clone size: few
J gene: TRBJ2-5

CDR3 DNA: TGTGCCAGCAGCTTAGAACTAGCCCTGGGTCCCTACAATGAGCAGTTCTTC
CDR3 protein: CASSLELALGPYNEQFF
V gene: TRBV11-3
D gene: NA
clone size: NA
J gene: TRBJ2-1

CDR3 DNA: TGCGCCAGCAGCGGGACAGGCATGAACACTGAAGCTTTCTTT
CDR3 protein: CASSGTGMNTEAFF
V gene: TRBV5-1
D gene: TRBD1
clone size: NA
J gene: TRBJ1-1

CDR3 DNA: TGTGCCAGCAGCTTAGGACTATTAAGCACCGGGGAGCTGTTTTTT
CDR3 protein: CASSLGLLSTGELFF
V gene: TRBV7-8
D gene: NA
clone size: NA
J gene: TRBJ2-2

CDR3 DNA: TGTGCCAGCAGCCACGGACAGGCTTATGGCTACACCTTC
CDR3 protein: CASSHGQAYGYTF
V gene: TRBV7-2
D gene: TRBD1
clone size: NA
J gene: TRBJ1-2

CDR3 DNA: TGTGCCTGGCTCACCGGGACAGGTAATCAGCCCCAGCATTTT
CDR3 protein: CAWLTGTGNQPQHF
V gene: TRBV30
D gene: TRBD1
clone size: NA
J gene: TRBJ1-5

CDR3 DNA: TGTGCCAGCAGTTACGTACAGTTGAACACTGAAGCTTTCTTT
CDR3 protein: CASSYVQLNTEAFF
V gene: TRBV6-2/TRBV6-3
D gene: NA
clone size: NA
J gene: TRBJ1-1

CDR3 DNA: TGTGCCTGGAGGGACTCCCGGCAGGGCTACACCTTC
CDR3 protein: CAWRDSRQGYTF
V gene: TRBV30
D gene: NA
clone size: NA
J gene: TRBJ1-2

CDR3 DNA: TGTGCCAGCAGTTTCCCCAGGGGGCGCGTTTATAGCAATCAGCCCCAGCATTTT
CDR3 protein: CASSFPRGRVYSNQPQHF
V gene: TRBV28
D gene: TRBD1
clone size: NA
J gene: TRBJ1-5

CDR3 DNA: TGTGCCATCAGTGAGTCGATTTCGGCAGATACGCAGTATTTT
CDR3 protein: CAISESISADTQYF
V gene: TRBV10-3
D gene: NA
clone size: NA
J gene: TRBJ2-3

CDR3 DNA: TGTGCCAGCAGCGTAGGCGCTGACAGGAACACTGAAGCTTTCTTT
CDR3 protein: CASSVGADRNTEAFF
V gene: TRBV9
D gene: NA
clone size: NA
J gene: TRBJ1-1

CDR3 DNA: TGTGCCAGCAGTTTACTGCCTAGACCCTACAATGAGCAGTTCTTC
CDR3 protein: CASSLLPRPYNEQFF
V gene: TRBV27
D gene: NA
clone size: NA
J gene: TRBJ2-1

CDR3 DNA: TGTGCCAGTAGTGCCCAGCGGTCTGGCACAGATACGCAGTATTTT
CDR3 protein: CASSAQRSGTDTQYF
V gene: TRBV19
D gene: NA
clone size: NA
J gene: TRBJ2-3